This T cell receptor (beta chain) was profiled in a study of T-cell reconstitution after alpha-beta-depleted transplantation in children. As regards this clonotype: The target antigen is unknown.

General observations from the study: T-cell numbers and diversity, one year after transplant, stemmed largely from T cells that were newly produced. Expanded clones from the graft, numbering several hundred, reportedly supplied alpha-beta T cells about two months after transplant. Surviving recipient T cells and thymic progenitors accounted for the high day-60 TCRbeta diversity observed in some patients.

TCRbeta library construction was performed incorporating unique molecular identifiers. TCRdb re-derived calls from the PCR reads in MiXCR, one entry per CDR3 protein. The table lists around 270,000 distinct CDR3 sequences, over 9% of them singletons, with over 6% in the top ten. J was trimmed by 4 bases and V by 1 base; bases with no gene match: 3. The CDR3 extends over 14 amino acids. Germline V lookup: CDR1 MGHDK, CDR2 SYGVNS. Source: PBMCs, taken before TCRalphabeta/CD19-depleted stem cell transplant. The J gene is TRBJ2-5, the V gene TRBV25-1; 7 bases are a match to TRBD1. The source of this sequence is a boy under two years old with acute myeloid leukemia, due to receive a stem cell transplant. The DNA of the CDR3 is TGTGCCAGCAGTGAATCGGCAGGGGGAGAGACCCAGTACTTC. This encodes CASSESAGGETQYF.